Listed here are 17 T cell receptor beta chains from one sample, sequenced in a study of shared clonotypes between healthy human individuals. This table comes from immunoSEQ multiplex PCR, and its TCRdb copy is limited to in-frame clones, with some not included. Found here are approximately 350,000 clones, about 74% of them singletons; the top ten hold 10%. What was sequenced was memory CD4+ T cells sorted from blood. Noted subset: CD45RA-negative fraction. The receptors were gathered from a man aged 25 to 45 in good health.

This clone was counted once. The chain recombines TRBV2 with TRBJ2-7, with D perhaps given as TRBD1 or TRBD2 (5 bases each). In germline, CDR1 is SNHLY, CDR2 FYNNEI. The CDR3 is made up of 14 amino acids. V was clipped by 8 bases and J by 0 bases, with 14 bases between them. The CDR3 sequence is CASRTLRGSYEQYF. The CDR3 DNA sequence: TGTGCCAGCCGAACCTTGAGGGGCTCCTACGAGCAGTACTTC. The variable domain in full, with the rest retrieved from reference TRBV2 and TRBJ2-7, is EPEVTQTPSHQVTQMGQEVILRCVPISNHLYFYWYRQILGQKVEFLVSFYNNEISEKSEIFDDQFSVERPDGSNFTLKIRSTKLEDSAMYFCASRTLRGSYEQYFGPGTRLTVT.

J is TRBJ2-7 and V is TRBV5-1, with 9 bases aligning to TRBD2. The CDR3 sequence is 15 residues long. Germline V gene sequence: CDR1 SGHRS, CDR2 YFSETQ. With V trimmed by 3 bases and J by 3 bases, 7 bases remained unmatched. The CDR3, as DNA: TGCGCCAGCAGCTGGGACGGGACTAGCTTCTACGAGCAGTACTTC. Amino acids: CASSWDGTSFYEQYF.

CDR3 coding DNA: TGTGCCAGTCATAATCTAGCGGGACGCTACGAGCAGTACTTC. Translation: CASHNLAGRYEQYF. The genes are TRBV6-1 and TRBJ2-7, with TRBD2 matching 9 bases. Germline loops: CDR1 MNHNS, CDR2 SASEGT. After removal of 9 bases from V and 3 bases from J, the junction contained 9 bases not matched to a gene. The CDR3 extends over 14 amino acids.

The J gene is TRBJ2-5, the V gene TRBV7-2; 7 bases match TRBD1. The CDR3 length is 14 residues. Germline V gives CDR1 SGHTA, CDR2 FQGNSA. V lost 6 bases and J lost 2; bases outside the gene matches: 6. The CDR3 DNA reads TGTGCCAGCAGTCAACAGGGGTGGCAAGAGACCCAGTACTTC. Protein sequence: CASSQQGWQETQYF.

This chain joins TRBV2 and TRBJ2-1; 9 bases map to TRBD1. This CDR3 is 15 amino acids long. Germline CDR1 reads SNHLY; CDR2 reads FYNNEI. Unmatched junction bases numbered 11, after V lost 2 bases and J lost 12 bases. CDR3 sequence: CASSERTGVVSGQFF. Here the CDR3 DNA reads TGTGCCAGCAGTGAAAGGACAGGGGTTGTCTCCGGGCAGTTCTTC.

This clone was counted once. The V call is TRBV4-2, the J call TRBJ2-2; D gene uncertain. From germline, CDR1 is LGHNA and CDR2 YNFKEQ. CDR3 length: 14 residues. Trimming shortened V by 0 bases and J by 6 bases, and 8 bases separated the two germline ends. This chain's CDR3 is CASSQDRQSGELFF. CDR3 bases: TGTGCCAGCAGCCAAGATCGGCAGTCCGGGGAGCTGTTTTTT.

V usage is TRBV5-1 and J usage is TRBJ2-3; D tentatively reads TRBD1 or TRBD2 (6 bases each). V was clipped by 4 bases and J by 4 bases, with 16 bases between them. The length of the CDR3 is 15 residues. Germline-derived CDR1 and CDR2 are SGHRS and YFSETQ. The CDR3 DNA is TGCGCCAGCAGCCCCGACGGGGGCCCGCCAGATACGCAGTATTTT. It codes for CASSPDGGPPDTQYF. The whole variable domain, remainder taken from reference TRBV5-1 and TRBJ2-3, is KAGVTQTPRYLIKTRGQQVTLSCSPISGHRSVSWYQQTPGQGLQFLFEYFSETQRNKGNFPGRFSGRQFSNSRSEMNVSTLELGDSALYLCASSPDGGPPDTQYFGPGTRLTVL.

This clone has more than one count but fewer than ten. The chain has TRBV6-6 and TRBJ2-3, with D maybe TRBD2 (5 bases). Germline-derived CDR1 and CDR2 are MNHNY and SVGAGI (reference sequence). The CDR3 covers 14 residues. Trimming shortened V by 6 bases and J by 3 bases, and 13 bases separated the two germline ends. DNA of the CDR3: TGTGCCAGCAGCCTATTGACTATAACAGATACGCAGTATTTT. This translates into CASSLLTITDTQYF.

The chain has TRBV18 and TRBJ2-3; TRBD1 matches at 8 bases. CDR1 is KGHSH, CDR2 LQKENI, per germline. V trimming: 2 bases; J trimming: 2 bases; junction bases outside the gene matches: 9. The CDR3 extends over 17 amino acids. As DNA, the CDR3 is TGTGCCAGCTCACCAAGACCGGACAGGGTTTACACAGATACGCAGTATTTT. Translating it yields CASSPRPDRVYTDTQYF.

Concerning this clone itself: Other nucleotide sequences in the sample specify the same CDR3. The chain couples TRBV28 to TRBJ1-5; D unresolved. Between the trimmed V and J ends, which lost 7 bases and 2 bases, there was a span of 9 bases. CDR3 length: 13 amino acids. Germline-derived CDR1 and CDR2 are MDHEN and SYDVKM. The CDR3 sequence: CASIRQGNQPQHF. The CDR3 nucleotides are TGTGCCAGCATACGGCAGGGCAATCAGCCCCAGCATTTT.

As for this clone: Other DNA sequences in the same sample also yield this CDR3. The V call is TRBV5-1, the J call TRBJ2-5; D unresolved. V was pared by 7 bases and J by 2 bases, with 9 bases between. Germline lookup yields CDR1 SGHRS and CDR2 YFSETQ. This CDR3 is built from 12 residues. The CDR3 reads CASSLSQETQYF. In DNA form, the CDR3 reads TGCGCCAGCTCTCTTTCACAAGAGACCCAGTACTTC.

The V call is TRBV7-2, the J call TRBJ2-1; 11 nucleotides line up with TRBD2. Trimming removed 5 bases from V and 5 bases from J; junction bases left unmatched: 5. The CDR3 consists of 15 residues. Germline CDR1 is SGHTA and CDR2 is FQGNSA. This CDR3 is CASSLRTSGHNEQFF. CDR3 in DNA: TGTGCCAGCAGCCTCCGGACTAGCGGGCACAATGAGCAGTTCTTC.

The V and J genes are TRBV28 and TRBJ2-1, with D possibly being TRBD1 or TRBD2 (5 bases each). V lost 3 bases, J lost 7 bases, and 13 bases lay in between. This CDR3 is 14 amino acids long. The germline gives CDR1 MDHEN, CDR2 SYDVKM. CDR3 region: CASSLTGRENEQFF. CDR3 nucleotides: TGTGCCAGCAGTTTGACGGGACGCGAAAATGAGCAGTTCTTC.

The chain uses TRBV2 and TRBJ2-3; 7 bases map to TRBD2. The germline V gene encodes CDR1 SNHLY and CDR2 FYNNEI. V was clipped by 1 base and J by 4 bases; unmatched bases: 14. The CDR3 length is 18 residues. In DNA form, the CDR3 reads TGTGCCAGCAGTGAAGTAGGATTTGGCGGGAGTTTCGCAGATACGCAGTATTTT. Translating gives CASSEVGFGGSFADTQYF.

This chain links TRBV10-1 with TRBJ2-7; 8 bases fit TRBD1. Germline values: CDR1 WNHNN, CDR2 SYGVQD (reference sequence). V lost 8 bases and J lost 0; bases outside the gene matches: 9. This CDR3 spans 15 amino acids. The CDR3 bases are TGCGCCAGCGCCCCGGAGACAGGGGCCTCCTACGAGCAGTACTTC. Amino acid sequence: CASAPETGASYEQYF.

This chain connects TRBV6-1 to TRBJ2-1, with 12 bases aligning to TRBD1. The germline CDR1 and CDR2 sequences are MNHNS and SASEGT. J was trimmed by 12 bases and V by 7 bases; bases with no gene match: 10. The CDR3 extends over 14 amino acids. DNA of the CDR3: TGTGCCAGCACAGTGGGACAGGGGGCGCGAGGGCAGTTCTTC. Protein sequence: CASTVGQGARGQFF.

In its sample, this clone was seen many times. For the CDR3, the DNA is TGTGCCACCAACGGACCATCCAGGTACAATGAGCAGTTCTTC. It specifies CATNGPSRYNEQFF. This chain connects TRBV2 to TRBJ2-1; D unclear. Trimming shortened V by 10 bases and J by 4 bases, and 17 bases separated the two germline ends. This CDR3 is built from 14 residues. The germline CDR1 and CDR2 sequences are SNHLY and FYNNEI.